The rows below give T cell receptor beta chains drawn from one sample of a study of shared clonotypes between healthy human individuals. Profiling relied on immunoSEQ multiplex PCR, and the TCRdb table lists in-frame clones only, not all of them. The profile shows about 1 million clones, 70% to 80% of them singletons. The sequenced material came from memory CD4+ T cells sorted from blood. All receptors derive from a man aged 18 to 35 in good health. The CDR3 runs from the conserved cysteine through the conserved F or W. The D gene is left open where the match is weak. Clone size is not always given. Where it is, it says once, few, many or a class for expanded clones.

size: once; J: TRBJ1-6; V: TRBV25-1; D: .; CDR3: CASSITGTGNSPLHF; DNA: TGTGCCAGCAGCATCACCGGGACGGGGAATTCACCCCTCCACTTT
size: .; J: TRBJ2-2; V: TRBV9; D: TRBD2; CDR3: CASSVASGSHTGELFF; DNA: TGTGCCAGCAGCGTAGCCAGCGGGAGCCACACCGGGGAGCTGTTTTTT
size: .; J: TRBJ2-5; V: TRBV5-1; D: TRBD1; CDR3: CASSLEGQGIRETQYF; DNA: TGCGCCAGCAGCTTGGAAGGACAGGGGATCCGGGAGACCCAGTACTTC
size: once; J: TRBJ1-1; V: TRBV6-1; D: .; CDR3: CASSEVNRVNTEAFF; DNA: TGTGCCAGCAGTGAAGTGAACAGGGTGAACACTGAAGCTTTCTTT
size: .; J: TRBJ2-2; V: TRBV2; D: .; CDR3: CASRENVLLTGELFF; DNA: TGTGCCAGCAGAGAGAACGTCCTATTGACCGGGGAGCTGTTTTTT
size: .; J: TRBJ1-3; V: TRBV6-1; D: .; CDR3: CASSVLSGVTSGNTIYF; DNA: TGTGCCAGCAGTGTATTATCAGGAGTGACCTCTGGAAACACCATATATTTT
size: .; J: TRBJ2-5; V: TRBV7-9; D: .; CDR3: CASSPLIGETQYF; DNA: TGTGCCAGCAGCCCCCTGATAGGAGAGACCCAGTACTTC
size: .; J: TRBJ2-6; V: TRBV9; D: .; CDR3: CASSWTYSSGANVLTF; DNA: TGTGCCAGCAGCTGGACTTACAGCTCTGGGGCCAACGTCCTGACTTTC
size: .; J: TRBJ2-1; V: TRBV6-4; D: TRBD2; CDR3: CASSHSGGAGLAEQFF; DNA: TGTGCCAGCAGTCATAGCGGGGGGGCCGGACTGGCTGAGCAGTTCTTC
size: .; J: TRBJ2-3; V: TRBV12-5; D: .; CDR3: CASGGTDTQYF; DNA: TGTGCTAGTGGCGGAACAGATACGCAGTATTTT
size: once; J: TRBJ2-2; V: TRBV4-2; D: TRBD1; CDR3: CASRRSGTGEGNGELFF; DNA: TGTGCCAGCAGGCGATCCGGGACAGGGGAGGGAAACGGGGAGCTGTTTTTT
size: .; J: TRBJ2-2; V: TRBV7-6; D: TRBD2; CDR3: CASKGVAGPTPGELFF; DNA: TGTGCCAGCAAGGGAGTAGCGGGGCCAACTCCCGGGGAGCTGTTTTTT
size: .; J: TRBJ2-3; V: TRBV7-9; D: .; CDR3: CASSLADTQYF; DNA: TGTGCCAGCAGCTTAGCTGATACGCAGTATTTT
size: .; J: TRBJ2-5; V: TRBV20-1; D: .; CDR3: CSARLETQYF; DNA: TGCAGTGCTAGGTTGGAGACCCAGTACTTC
size: once; J: TRBJ2-7; V: TRBV10-2; D: .; CDR3: CASSSSGTYSYEQYF; DNA: TGCGCCAGCAGTTCCTCCGGGACTTACTCCTACGAGCAGTACTTC
size: .; J: TRBJ1-1; V: TRBV28; D: .; CDR3: CASLYPGGNTEAFF; DNA: TGTGCCAGTCTTTACCCTGGTGGGAACACTGAAGCTTTCTTT